These T cell receptor beta chains were read from a single sample in a study of T cell repertoires in cytomegalovirus infection. These TCRs are of unknown antigen specificity. Via MiXCR, TCRdb re-called the reads, giving one row per CDR3 protein. Counted here are about 50,000 distinct CDR3 sequences, about 20% occurring once; the ten biggest clones make up about four fifths. This specimen was CD8+ T cells from cultured PBMCs, taken from culture after CMV antigen stimulation. All receptors derive from a human donor in good health (CMV status not recorded). Some clones in this sample may be carry-over from other donors' samples. Both conserved end residues are part of each CDR3. The order of the fields is clone size, J gene, D gene, V gene, CDR3 length, CDR3 DNA, CDR3 protein. The D gene is left open where the match is weak. A row's size may be missing; if present it is once, few, many or a size class.

>few|TRBJ2-3|TRBD2|TRBV7-9|14
TGTGCCAGCACCATAGCGGGGGGCACAGATACGCAGTATTTT
CASTIAGGTDTQYF
>few|TRBJ2-3|TRBD1|TRBV7-2|15
TGTGCCAGCAGCTTAGATTTGACAGGGGTAGATACGCAGTATTTT
CASSLDLTGVDTQYF
>few|TRBJ1-1|TRBD1|TRBV7-3|15
TGTGCCAGCAGCGCCACCACAGGGGGCCACACTGAAGCTTTCTTT
CASSATTGGHTEAFF
>.|TRBJ2-2|.|TRBV6-5|13
TGTGCCAGCAGTTACTCAGGCACCGGGGAGCTGTTTTTT
CASSYSGTGELFF
>few|TRBJ1-2|.|TRBV11-2|15
TGTGCCAGCAGCTTAGTCCCTTTGGAGGGATTCGTCTACACCTTC
CASSLVPLEGFVYTF
>.|TRBJ1-5|.|TRBV7-2|16
TGTGCCAGCAGCCGGGACCACTGGGAAGGCAATCAGCCCCAGCATTTT
CASSRDHWEGNQPQHF
>.|TRBJ2-1|.|TRBV29-1|12
TGCAGCGTTGTAACCTCCTACAATGAGCAGTTCTTC
CSVVTSYNEQFF
>few|TRBJ1-1|.|TRBV7-9|14
TGTGCCAGCAGCTCATCCGGAGGGCGGACTGAAGCTTTCTTT
CASSSSGGRTEAFF
>few|TRBJ2-1|.|TRBV7-9|17
TGTGCCAGCAGCCGCCGGGGAGGGAGGGGGAATTCGGATGAGCAGTTCTTC
CASSRRGGRGNSDEQFF
>.|TRBJ2-1|.|TRBV7-9|13
TGTGCCAGCAAGGTTGACTCCTACAATGAGCAGTTCTTC
CASKVDSYNEQFF
>.|TRBJ1-6|.|TRBV6-1|14
TGTGCCAGCACCCGAGACAGTCAAAATGTACCCCTCCACTTT
CASTRDSQNVPLHF
>.|TRBJ2-6|.|TRBV7-3|13
TGTGCCAGCCCGACCTCTGGGGCCAACGTCCTGACTTTC
CASPTSGANVLTF
>few|TRBJ2-7|TRBD1|TRBV10-3|16
TGTGCCATCAGAATAAAACAGGGGGAACTTCTCTACGAGCAGTACTTC
CAIRIKQGELLYEQYF
>.|TRBJ2-3|TRBD2|TRBV11-2|14
TGTGCCAGCAGCTACGGACTAGTGGCGGATACGCAGTATTTT
CASSYGLVADTQYF
>.|TRBJ2-3|.|TRBV11-2|17
TGTGCCAGCAACCACCGCTGGGGCAGGGAGAGCACAGATACGCAGTATTTT
CASNHRWGRESTDTQYF
>.|TRBJ2-5|.|TRBV4-1|15
TGCGCCAGCAGCCAAGTTAAGGAAGGCCAAGAGACCCAGTACTTC
CASSQVKEGQETQYF
>few|TRBJ2-5|.|TRBV7-8|15
TGTGCCAGCACCCTCTTGGTAGGGTCGGAAGAGACCCAGTACTTC
CASTLLVGSEETQYF
>few|TRBJ2-3|TRBD1|TRBV7-2|18
TGTGCCAGCAGCTTAAGGCCGACAGGGCTCTCTAGCACAGATACGCAGTATTTT
CASSLRPTGLSSTDTQYF
>.|TRBJ2-7|TRBD1|TRBV6-2/TRBV6-3|15
TGTGCCAGCAGTTATGAAGGACAGGGAGCCTACGAGCAGTACTTC
CASSYEGQGAYEQYF
>.|TRBJ2-7|TRBD2|TRBV2|16
TGTGCCAGCAGTGACAAGCCAGCGGGGAGAACCTACGAGCAGTACTTC
CASSDKPAGRTYEQYF
>.|TRBJ2-3|.|TRBV7-8|15
TGTGCCAGCAGCTTAGCGAGGACCGAAACAGATACGCAGTATTTT
CASSLARTETDTQYF
>.|TRBJ2-1|.|TRBV6-2/TRBV6-3|17
TGTGCCAGCAGTTATTATCGGTCGGCAGGATCCTACAATGAGCAGTTCTTC
CASSYYRSAGSYNEQFF
>.|TRBJ2-5|.|TRBV6-6|17
TGTGCCAGCAGTTACGGGCGGGGCGTGGTCTTTGGTGGGACCCAGTACTTC
CASSYGRGVVFGGTQYF
>.|TRBJ2-2|.|TRBV5-1|14
TGCGCCTCCTCCACGAGCGTTAACACCGGGGAGCTGTTTTTT
CASSTSVNTGELFF
>.|TRBJ2-1|TRBD2|TRBV6-1|17
TGTGCCAGCAGTGAAGCGCCCGGCGGGGGGGCTTTCAATGAGCAGTTCTTC
CASSEAPGGGAFNEQFF
>.|TRBJ2-1|.|TRBV29-1|16
TGCAGCGTTGAAGCCCCGGCGCGTAAAAGCTACAATGAGCAGTTCTTC
CSVEAPARKSYNEQFF
>few|TRBJ1-5|.|TRBV9|15
TGTGCCAGCAGCGACACGGGGGACCCCAATCAGCCCCAGCATTTT
CASSDTGDPNQPQHF
>.|TRBJ2-1|.|TRBV6-6|13
TGTGCCAGTCTAGACCGGACATACAATGAGCAGTTCTTC
CASLDRTYNEQFF
>.|TRBJ1-2|.|TRBV7-9|14
TGTGCCAGCAGCCTACAGGGATTTCTGTATGGCTACACCTTC
CASSLQGFLYGYTF
>few|TRBJ2-2|TRBD2|TRBV15|15
TGTGCCACCAGCAGGAGACTAGCGATAACCGGGGAGCTGTTTTTT
CATSRRLAITGELFF
>.|TRBJ2-3|TRBD2|TRBV4-2|16
TGTGCCAGCAGCCAAGATGGGACTAGCGTCACAGATACGCAGTATTTT
CASSQDGTSVTDTQYF
>.|TRBJ2-1|TRBD1|TRBV7-7|16
TGTGCTAGCAGCCCTCGGACAGGGATTAAAGGGAATGAGCAGTTCTTC
CASSPRTGIKGNEQFF
>few|TRBJ1-5|.|TRBV7-9|16
TGTGCCAGCAGCCTAGGGGAGGGGTATGGCAATCAGCCCCAGCATTTT
CASSLGEGYGNQPQHF
>.|TRBJ2-5|.|TRBV7-9|16
TGTGCCAGCAGCTTAGCGTCCAGTCAAGGATGGGAGACCCAGTACTTC
CASSLASSQGWETQYF
>few|TRBJ1-4|.|TRBV12-3/TRBV12-4|13
TGTGCCAGCAGTCCCCTCAACTCGGAAAAACTGTTTTTT
CASSPLNSEKLFF
>.|TRBJ2-3|.|TRBV7-2|17
TGTGCCAGCAGCTTAGCCGTAGGGACATCTAGCACAGATACGCAGTATTTT
CASSLAVGTSSTDTQYF
>.|TRBJ2-1|.|TRBV7-2|15
TGTGCCAGCAGCTTAAGGACAGTATACTACAATGAGCAGTTCTTC
CASSLRTVYYNEQFF
>few|TRBJ2-1|TRBD2|TRBV6-2/TRBV6-3|17
TGTGCCAGCAGTTACAAGTTTGGGCTAGCGGGGGACAATGAGCAGTTCTTC
CASSYKFGLAGDNEQFF
>few|TRBJ1-2|.|TRBV28|14
TGTGCCAGCAGCCCCGGATCAAATGTTCTCAGCTACACCTTC
CASSPGSNVLSYTF
>.|TRBJ2-7|TRBD1|TRBV11-2|11
TGTGCCAGCAGCCAGGGGGTCGAGCAGTACTTC
CASSQGVEQYF
>few|TRBJ2-1|TRBD2|TRBV10-2|15
TGCGCCAGCACTGACTGGGGGGGAGGCTACAATGAGCAGTTCTTC
CASTDWGGGYNEQFF
>many|TRBJ2-3|TRBD2|TRBV7-3|15
TGTGCCAGCAGCTCCAGCGGGGCTAGCACAGATACGCAGTATTTT
CASSSSGASTDTQYF
>.|TRBJ2-1|.|TRBV2|13
TGTGCCAGCATTGAAAGGATGGTGAGTGAGCAGTTCTTC
CASIERMVSEQFF